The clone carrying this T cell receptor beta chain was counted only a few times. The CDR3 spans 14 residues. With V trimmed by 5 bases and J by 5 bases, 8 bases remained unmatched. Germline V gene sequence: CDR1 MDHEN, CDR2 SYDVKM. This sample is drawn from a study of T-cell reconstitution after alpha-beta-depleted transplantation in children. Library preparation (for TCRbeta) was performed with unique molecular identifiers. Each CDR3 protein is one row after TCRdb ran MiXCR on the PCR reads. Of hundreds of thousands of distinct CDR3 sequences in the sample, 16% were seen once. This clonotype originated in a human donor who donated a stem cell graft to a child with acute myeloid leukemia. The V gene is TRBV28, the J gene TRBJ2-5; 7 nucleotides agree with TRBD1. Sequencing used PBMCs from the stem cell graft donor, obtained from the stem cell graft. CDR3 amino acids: CASSPPTGKETQYF. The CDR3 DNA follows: TGTGCCAGCAGTCCCCCGACAGGGAAGGAGACCCAGTACTTC. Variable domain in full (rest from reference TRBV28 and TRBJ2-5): DVKVTQSSRYLVKRTGEKVFLECVQDMDHENMFWYRQDPGLGLRLIYFSYDVKMKEKGDIPEGYSVSREKKERFSLILESASTNQTSMYLCASSPPTGKETQYFGPGTRLLVL.